These 14 T cell receptor beta chains came from one sample sequenced in a study of post-analysis software for immune sequencing data (dated by TCRdb to 2013 to 2016). Library creation used PCR. The listed sequencing device is Illumina HiSeq 2500. Unique molecular identifiers were incorporated into TCR beta cDNA libraries to reduce PCR and sequencing biases. Clones were called with MiXCR by TCRdb after fastp trimmed the public reads at Q25, and only in-frame beta chains were retained. Each record represents a unique CDR3 protein, reported with the most common genes and DNA among its rows. The table for this sample lists approximately 260,000 distinct CDR3 sequences; 30% to 45% of them were counted only once. 4% to 6% of the sample goes to the ten largest clones. The antigens of these receptors remain unknown. The paper's findings and limits, for the study overall: Significantly higher frequencies in patients than in controls were found for five TRBV segments, including TRBV5-6, TRBV5-1 and TRBV20-1.

The sample comprised blood. Receptors originate from a girl under 18 with multiple sclerosis.

This clonotype has a count of ten or more. The chain uses TRBV3-1 and TRBJ2-3, with 10 nucleotides matching TRBD2. CDR3 length: 15 residues. Germline values: CDR1 LGHDT, CDR2 YNNKEL (reference sequence). The ends lost 3 bases at V and 2 bases at J; junction bases unmatched: 2. The DNA of the CDR3 is TGTGCCAGCAGCCAGGGGACTAGCGTCACAGATACGCAGTATTTT. Its protein is CASSQGTSVTDTQYF.

This clonotype occurred many times. The V gene is TRBV7-8, the J gene TRBJ1-2; weak D call: TRBD1 (6 bases). The CDR3 consists of 13 residues. Germline CDR1 SGHVS, CDR2 FQNEAQ. Between the trimmed V and J ends, which lost 5 bases and 4 bases, there was a span of 11 bases. The CDR3 loop is CASSKTTGYGYTF. For the CDR3, the DNA is TGTGCCAGCAGCAAGACGACAGGCTATGGCTACACCTTC. Variable domain in full (rest from reference TRBV7-8 and TRBJ1-2): GAGVSQSPRYKVAKRGQDVALRCDPISGHVSLFWYQQALGQGPEFLTYFQNEAQLDKSGLPSDRFFAERPEGSVSTLKIQRTQQEDSAVYLCASSKTTGYGYTFGSGTRLTVV.

CDR3 protein: CSAGGLARGNEQFF. As DNA, the CDR3 is TGCAGTGCGGGTGGACTGGCCAGGGGCAATGAGCAGTTCTTC. V usage is TRBV20-1 and J usage is TRBJ2-1; tentatively, D is TRBD1 (6 bases). Trimming pared 6 bases from V and 6 bases from J, leaving 18 bases between. The germline gives CDR1 DFQATT, CDR2 SNEGSKA (reference sequence). The CDR3 loop spans 14 amino acids.

This chain uses TRBV6-5 with TRBJ1-1; TRBD1 matches 7 bases. This CDR3 has 16 amino acids. Germline-derived CDR1 and CDR2 are MNHEY and SVGAGI. V shed 5 bases, J shed 1 base, and the junction held 10 bases outside the gene matches. CDR3 nucleotide sequence: TGTGCCAGCAGTAGACAGGGCTACGCGGAGAACACTGAAGCTTTCTTT. This sequence encodes CASSRQGYAENTEAFF.

A few counts support this clonotype. The chain is built from TRBV12-3 or TRBV12-4 and TRBJ1-1, with 7 bases lining up with TRBD1. The CDR3 totals 18 residues. J was trimmed by 1 base and V by 3 bases; bases with no gene match: 14. Here the CDR3 DNA reads TGTGCCAGCAGTTTTCGGCTGCGGATTCGGACAGGGAACACTGAAGCTTTCTTT. Amino acids: CASSFRLRIRTGNTEAFF.

This clonotype was picked up a small number of times. The chain carries TRBV10-3 and TRBJ2-7, with 7 positions matching TRBD2. Germline trimming cut 4 bases from V and 3 bases from J; bases unmatched to any gene: 12. This CDR3 region has 16 residues. The germline V gene has CDR1 ENHRY and CDR2 SYGVKD. CDR3 coding DNA: TGTGCCATCAGTGGTGGTAGCGGGCCCCAGGTCTACGAGCAGTACTTC. Its translation is CAISGGSGPQVYEQYF.

The chain recombines TRBV6-2 or TRBV6-3 with TRBJ2-3, with unresolved D. Germline V lookup: CDR1 MNHEY, CDR2 SVGEGT. Trimming cost V 2 bases and J 3 bases, with 9 bases left between them. This CDR3 comprises 14 residues. The CDR3 DNA follows: TGTGCCAGCAGTTACGTGAGCGCAACAGATACGCAGTATTTT. It encodes CASSYVSATDTQYF.

At least ten counts were recorded for this clonotype. The chain recombines TRBV3-1 with TRBJ2-1, with D possibly matching TRBD2 (7 bases). Germline V gives CDR1 LGHDT, CDR2 YNNKEL (reference sequence). CDR3 length: 16 residues. The V end lost 2 bases, the J end lost 8 bases, and 19 bases lay between the germline ends. The CDR3 reads CASSQKTAGAGYEQFF. The DNA for the CDR3 is TGTGCCAGCAGCCAAAAAACGGCGGGGGCGGGCTATGAGCAGTTCTTC.

For this clonotype: One base away lies a much larger clone, so this may be a sequencing read error. In nucleotides, the CDR3 is TGTGCCAGCAGTCCGCCAGGGGGTGTTAATTCACCCCCCCACTTT. This gives the protein CASSPPGGVNSPPHF. The rearrangement joins TRBV28 to TRBJ1-6; 7 bases agree with TRBD1. This CDR3 has 15 amino acids. Germline CDR1 and CDR2: MDHEN and SYDVKM.

A remark on this clonotype: Being one base from a much bigger clone, this may be a read error. The chain has TRBV10-3 and TRBJ2-5; tentatively, D is TRBD2 (6 bases). V was cut by 5 bases and J by 11 bases, with 21 bases left in between. The CDR3 is 14 residues long. Germline lookup yields CDR1 ENHRY and CDR2 SYGVKD. Here the CDR3 reads CAISSGGVNNEQYF. The CDR3 DNA reads TGTGCCATCAGTTCCGGGGGAGTAAACAATGAGCAGTACTTC.

This clonotype was observed a few times. A much larger clone lies one base from this, so it may be a read error. The chain recombines TRBV12-3 or TRBV12-4 with TRBJ2-3; 8 nucleotides agree with TRBD2. This CDR3 spans 15 amino acids. J gave up 2 bases and V 5 bases, and 6 bases lay outside the gene matches. As DNA, the CDR3 is TGTGCCAGCAGTCCTGGCGGGGGGAACACAGATACGCAGTATTTT. It codes for CASSPGGGNTDTQYF.

With regard to this clonotype: A much bigger clone sits one base away, suggesting this may be a read error. The chain carries TRBV25-1 and TRBJ1-2; no reliable D call. Between the trimmed V and J ends, which lost 7 bases and 2 bases, there was a span of 20 bases. The CDR3 has 16 amino acids. Germline assignment: CDR1 MGHDK and CDR2 SYGVNS. The CDR3 reads CASTLTGAEENYGYTF. CDR3 DNA: TGTGCCAGCACCCTTACCGGAGCGGAGGAGAACTATGGCTACACCTTC.

The chain joins TRBV25-1 to TRBJ2-1; D not certain. Germline V gives CDR1 MGHDK, CDR2 SYGVNS. Trimming stripped 5 bases from V and 1 base from J, with 6 bases between. The CDR3 is 13 amino acids. The DNA of the CDR3 is TGTGCCAGCAGTCGTGATTCCTACAATGAGCAGTTCTTC. Amino acid sequence: CASSRDSYNEQFF.

The chain joins TRBV6-5 to TRBJ2-3; possible D gene TRBD1, 5 bases. The germline gives CDR1 MNHEY, CDR2 SVGAGI. Trimming stripped 6 bases from V and 1 base from J, with 11 bases between. This CDR3 contains 14 residues. CDR3 residues: CASSNRLGTDTQYF. The CDR3, as DNA: TGTGCCAGCAGCAACAGGTTGGGCACAGATACGCAGTATTTT.